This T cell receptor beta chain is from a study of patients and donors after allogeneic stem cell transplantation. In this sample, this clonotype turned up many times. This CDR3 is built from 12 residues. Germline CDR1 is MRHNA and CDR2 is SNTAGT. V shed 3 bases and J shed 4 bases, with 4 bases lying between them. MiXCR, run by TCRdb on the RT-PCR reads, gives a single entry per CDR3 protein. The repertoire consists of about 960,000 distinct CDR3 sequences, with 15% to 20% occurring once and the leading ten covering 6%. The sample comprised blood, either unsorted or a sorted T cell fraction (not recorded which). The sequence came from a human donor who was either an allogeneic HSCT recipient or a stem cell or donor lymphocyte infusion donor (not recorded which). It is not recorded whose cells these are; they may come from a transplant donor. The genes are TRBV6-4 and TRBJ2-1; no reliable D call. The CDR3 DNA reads TGTGCCAGCAGTGATAGGTACAATGAGCAGTTCTTC. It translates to CASSDRYNEQFF.